The TCR beta chain under discussion was sequenced for a study of T cells expressing NK-cell markers. As for the study in general: Seven of the eight sequenced donors were classified as HCMV-seropositive, and one was classified as seronegative.

A word on this clonotype: Its antigen is currently unknown.

Whole-study results and caveats: Topping the CD3+CD56-NKG2C+ fraction as well were these clonotypes, in a few donors.

With UMIs, 5'RACE template switching was used to make TCR beta cDNA. TCRdb re-called the 5' RACE reads; one entry per CDR3 protein, DNA not given. Its clone listing holds 500,000 to 700,000 distinct CDR3 sequences. The CDR3 contains 15 residues. Germline assignment: CDR1 MNHNS and CDR2 SASEGT. The chain recombines TRBV6-1 with TRBJ1-5; no DNA is available, so the TRBD1 call from TCRdb remains unchecked. This receptor was obtained from a man between 18 and 29 years old in good health. The sample was blood T cells: a sorted CD56 or NKG2C T cell subset, CD4+ or CD8+ T cells, or bulk PBMC T cells (not recorded which). This CDR3 reads CASRDPGLSNQPQHF.